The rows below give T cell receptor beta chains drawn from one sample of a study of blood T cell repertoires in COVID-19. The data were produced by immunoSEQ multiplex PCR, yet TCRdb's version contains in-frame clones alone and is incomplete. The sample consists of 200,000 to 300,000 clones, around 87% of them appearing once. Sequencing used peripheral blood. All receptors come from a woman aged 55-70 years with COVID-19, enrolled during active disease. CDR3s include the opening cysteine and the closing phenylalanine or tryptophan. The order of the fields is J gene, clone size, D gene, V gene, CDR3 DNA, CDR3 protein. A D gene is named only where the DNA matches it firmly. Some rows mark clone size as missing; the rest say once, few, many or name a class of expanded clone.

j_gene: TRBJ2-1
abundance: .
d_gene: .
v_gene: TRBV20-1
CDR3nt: TGCAGTGCTAGTCTCCCTAGCAGTCGCCGTGAGCAGTTCTTC
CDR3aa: CSASLPSSRREQFF

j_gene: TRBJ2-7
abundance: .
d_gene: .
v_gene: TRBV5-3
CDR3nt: TGTGCCAGAAGCTTGGGCTGGAGAGAAACTCCCTACGAGCAGTACTTC
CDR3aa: CARSLGWRETPYEQYF

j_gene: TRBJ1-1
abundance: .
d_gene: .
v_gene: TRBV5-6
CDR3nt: TGTGCCAGCAGCCCTCGGGGAGGAGAGGCTGAAGCTTTCTTT
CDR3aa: CASSPRGGEAEAFF

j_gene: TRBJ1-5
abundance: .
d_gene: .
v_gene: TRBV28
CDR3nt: TGTGCCAGCAGTTCCCCAAGCCCCCTGCCTAGCAATCAGCCCCAGCATTTT
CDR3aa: CASSSPSPLPSNQPQHF

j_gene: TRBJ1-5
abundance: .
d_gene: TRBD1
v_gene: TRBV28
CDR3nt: TGTGCCGGAGGACAGGGCAATCAGCCCCAGCATTTT
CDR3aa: CAGGQGNQPQHF

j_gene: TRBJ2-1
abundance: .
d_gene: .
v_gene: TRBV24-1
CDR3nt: TGTGCCACCGGAGCCTTAGTGGATGAGCAGTTCTTC
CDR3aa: CATGALVDEQFF

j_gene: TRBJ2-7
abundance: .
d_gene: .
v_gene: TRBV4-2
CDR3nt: TGTGCCAGCAGCCAAACTCCTCTTAGCGGCTCCGCCTACGAGCAGTACTTC
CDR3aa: CASSQTPLSGSAYEQYF

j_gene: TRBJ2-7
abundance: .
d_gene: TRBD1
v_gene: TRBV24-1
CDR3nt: TGTGCCACCAGTGACCGACAGGGACCCTACGAGCAGTACTTC
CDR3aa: CATSDRQGPYEQYF

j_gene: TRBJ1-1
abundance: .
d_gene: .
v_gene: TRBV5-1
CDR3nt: TGCGCCACCCGGGGACACCTGAACACTGAAGCTTTCTTT
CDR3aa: CATRGHLNTEAFF

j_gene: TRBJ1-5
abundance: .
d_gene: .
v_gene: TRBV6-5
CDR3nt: TGTGCCAGCATCCCCTTGGGGGGGCCCAATCAGCCCCAGCATTTT
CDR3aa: CASIPLGGPNQPQHF

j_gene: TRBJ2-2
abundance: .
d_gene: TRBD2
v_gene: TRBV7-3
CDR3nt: TGTGCCAGCAGCGAGACTAGCGGGAGTATCGGGGAGCTGTTTTTT
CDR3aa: CASSETSGSIGELFF

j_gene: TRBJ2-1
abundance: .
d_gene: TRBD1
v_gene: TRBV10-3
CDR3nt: TGTGCCTCCAGTGGACAGGTAGACAATGAGCAGTTCTTC
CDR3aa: CASSGQVDNEQFF

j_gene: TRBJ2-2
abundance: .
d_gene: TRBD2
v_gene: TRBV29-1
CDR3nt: TGCAGCGTTGAAGGTTGGCTAGCGGGAGGCCGGACCGGGGAGCTGTTTTTT
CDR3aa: CSVEGWLAGGRTGELFF

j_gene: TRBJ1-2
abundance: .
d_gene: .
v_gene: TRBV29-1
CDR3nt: TGCAGCGTTGATGGGGCACTCTACACCTTC
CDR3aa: CSVDGALYTF

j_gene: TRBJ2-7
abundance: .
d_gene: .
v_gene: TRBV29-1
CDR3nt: TGCAGCGTTGAGCGGCAGTACGAGCAGTACTTC
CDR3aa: CSVERQYEQYF

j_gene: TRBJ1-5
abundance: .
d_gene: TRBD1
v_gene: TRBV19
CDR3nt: TGTGCCAGTAGCATAAACCTAGGACAGGGGAATCAGCCCCAGCATTTT
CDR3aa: CASSINLGQGNQPQHF

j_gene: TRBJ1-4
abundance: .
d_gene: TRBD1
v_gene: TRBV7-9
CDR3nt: TGTGCCAGCAGCTCACAGCAACAGGGGGCGTTTCGAGAAAAACTGTTTTTT
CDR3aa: CASSSQQQGAFREKLFF

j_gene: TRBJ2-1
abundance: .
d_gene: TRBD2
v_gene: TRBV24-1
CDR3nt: TGTGCCACCAGGGGGACTAGCCAATTTTCCTACAATGAGCAGTTCTTC
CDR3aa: CATRGTSQFSYNEQFF

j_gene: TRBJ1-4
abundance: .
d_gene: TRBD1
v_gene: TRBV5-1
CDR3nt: TGCGCCAGCAGCTTGTTGGGACAGGGGATAGAAAAACTGTTTTTT
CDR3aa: CASSLLGQGIEKLFF

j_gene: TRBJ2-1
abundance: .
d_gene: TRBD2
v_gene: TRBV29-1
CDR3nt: TGCAGCGTTGACCGGACTAGCGGAATGGGGGGTGAGCAGTTCTTC
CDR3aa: CSVDRTSGMGGEQFF

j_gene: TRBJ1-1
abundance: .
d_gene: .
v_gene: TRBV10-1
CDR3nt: TGCGCCAGCGAGAGTGAGATCGGGTACACTGAAGCTTTCTTT
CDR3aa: CASESEIGYTEAFF

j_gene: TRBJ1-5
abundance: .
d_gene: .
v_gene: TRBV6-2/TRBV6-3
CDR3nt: TGTGCCAGCAGCTGGGGGCTAGGGGGCAATCAGCCCCAGCATTTT
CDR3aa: CASSWGLGGNQPQHF

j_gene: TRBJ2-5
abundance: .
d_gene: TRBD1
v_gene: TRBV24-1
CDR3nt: TGTGCCACCAGTGATCGGCCGGGACAGGGAAAGGGTCAGGGTTGGCAAGAGACCCAGTACTTC
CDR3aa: CATSDRPGQGKGQGWQETQYF

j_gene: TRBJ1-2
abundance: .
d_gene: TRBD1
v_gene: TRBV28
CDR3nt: TGTGCCAGCAGTCCCCAGACAGGGTCGGTAGCGTATGGCTACACCTTC
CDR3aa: CASSPQTGSVAYGYTF

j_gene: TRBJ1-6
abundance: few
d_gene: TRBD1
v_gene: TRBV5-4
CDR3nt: TGTGCCAGCACCATGGACAGGGACCATTCACCCCTCCACTTT
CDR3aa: CASTMDRDHSPLHF

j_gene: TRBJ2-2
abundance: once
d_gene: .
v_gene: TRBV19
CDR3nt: TGTGCCAGTCGTCCGGAACTAGTTAACGGGGAGCTGTTTTTT
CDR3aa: CASRPELVNGELFF

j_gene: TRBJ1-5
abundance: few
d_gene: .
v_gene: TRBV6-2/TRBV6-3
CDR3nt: TGTGCCAGCAGTTCCGACAGGCGGCAGCCCCAGCATTTT
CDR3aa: CASSSDRRQPQHF

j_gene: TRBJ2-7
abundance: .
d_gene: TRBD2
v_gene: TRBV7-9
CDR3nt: TGTGCCAGCAGCTCTAGCGGGGCTTCCTACGAGCAGTACTTC
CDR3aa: CASSSSGASYEQYF

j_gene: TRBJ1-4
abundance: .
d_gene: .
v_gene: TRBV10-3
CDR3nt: TGTGCCATCAGTGAGTCTGAGATGGAACTGTTTTTT
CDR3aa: CAISESEMELFF

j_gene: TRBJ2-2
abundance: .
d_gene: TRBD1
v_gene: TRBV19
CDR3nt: TGTGCCAGTAGAGGGACAGGGGCATTCGGGGAGCTGTTTTTT
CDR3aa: CASRGTGAFGELFF

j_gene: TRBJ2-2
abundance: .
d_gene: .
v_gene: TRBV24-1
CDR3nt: TGTGCCACCCGGGTGTCGGGCACCGGGGAGCTGTTTTTT
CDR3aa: CATRVSGTGELFF

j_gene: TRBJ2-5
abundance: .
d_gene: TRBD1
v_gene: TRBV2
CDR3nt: TGTGCCAGCAATCTCGGACAGGGCTTGGAGACCCAGTACTTC
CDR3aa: CASNLGQGLETQYF

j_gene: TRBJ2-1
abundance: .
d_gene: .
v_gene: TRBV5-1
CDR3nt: TGCGCCAGCAGCTTGAGCGAACGCTCCTACAATGAGCAGTTCTTC
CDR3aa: CASSLSERSYNEQFF

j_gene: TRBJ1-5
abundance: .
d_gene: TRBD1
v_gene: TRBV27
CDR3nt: TGTGCCAGCACCCGACAGGGGGGGGTTGACAATCAGCCCCAGCATTTT
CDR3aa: CASTRQGGVDNQPQHF